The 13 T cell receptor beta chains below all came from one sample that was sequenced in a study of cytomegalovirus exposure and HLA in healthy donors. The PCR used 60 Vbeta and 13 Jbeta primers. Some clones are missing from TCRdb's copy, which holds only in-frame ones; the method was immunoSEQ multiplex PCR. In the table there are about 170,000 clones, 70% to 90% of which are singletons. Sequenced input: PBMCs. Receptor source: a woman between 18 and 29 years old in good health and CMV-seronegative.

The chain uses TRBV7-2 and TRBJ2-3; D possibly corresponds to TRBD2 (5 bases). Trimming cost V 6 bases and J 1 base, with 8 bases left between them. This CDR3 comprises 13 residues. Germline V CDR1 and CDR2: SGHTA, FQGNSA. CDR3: CASRSGGTDTQYF. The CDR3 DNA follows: TGTGCCAGCAGGTCCGGGGGCACAGATACGCAGTATTTT. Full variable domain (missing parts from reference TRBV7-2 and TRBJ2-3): GAGVSQSPSNKVTEKGKDVELRCDPISGHTALYWYRQSLGQGLEFLIYFQGNSAPDKSGLPSDRFSAERTGGSVSTLTIQRTQQEDSAVYLCASRSGGTDTQYFGPGTRLTVL.

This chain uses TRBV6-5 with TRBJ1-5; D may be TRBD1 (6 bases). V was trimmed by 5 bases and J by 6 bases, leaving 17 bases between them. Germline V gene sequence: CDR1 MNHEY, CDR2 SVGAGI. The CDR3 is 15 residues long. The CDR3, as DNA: TGTGCCAGCAGTCACGCTTGGGGGCTCGGTCAGCCCCAGCATTTT. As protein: CASSHAWGLGQPQHF.

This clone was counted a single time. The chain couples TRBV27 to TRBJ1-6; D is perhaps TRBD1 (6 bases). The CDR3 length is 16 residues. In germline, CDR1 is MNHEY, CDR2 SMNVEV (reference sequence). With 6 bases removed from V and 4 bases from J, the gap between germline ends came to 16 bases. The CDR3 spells CASRQDRSGYNSPLHF. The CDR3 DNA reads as TGTGCCAGCAGGCAAGACAGGTCTGGATATAATTCACCCCTCCACTTT.

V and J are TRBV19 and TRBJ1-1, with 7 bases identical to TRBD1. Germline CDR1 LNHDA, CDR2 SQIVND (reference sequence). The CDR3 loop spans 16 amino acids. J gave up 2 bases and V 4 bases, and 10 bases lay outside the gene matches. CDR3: CASSTRQGVYNTEAFF. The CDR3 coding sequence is TGTGCCAGTAGTACCCGACAGGGCGTGTACAACACTGAAGCTTTCTTT.

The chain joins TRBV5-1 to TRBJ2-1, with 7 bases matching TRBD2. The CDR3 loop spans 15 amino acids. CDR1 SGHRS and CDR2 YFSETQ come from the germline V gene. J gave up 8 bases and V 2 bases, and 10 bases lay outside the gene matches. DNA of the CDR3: TGCGCCAGCAGCTTCGGGGCGGGAGACGGCGATGAGCAGTTCTTC. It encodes CASSFGAGDGDEQFF.

CDR3 sequence reads: CASSGRAADTQYF. In DNA, the CDR3 is TGTGCCAGCAGCGGGAGGGCCGCAGATACGCAGTATTTT. The chain joins TRBV7-2 to TRBJ2-3; 7 positions match TRBD2. CDR1 SGHTA and CDR2 FQGNSA come from the germline V gene. The CDR3 is made up of 13 amino acids. V trimming: 5 bases; J trimming: 4 bases; junction bases outside the gene matches: 3.

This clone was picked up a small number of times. This CDR3 reads CASSLDGSGGFF. The CDR3 DNA reads as TGTGCCAGCAGTCTAGACGGCTCGGGGGGGTTCTTC. The V call is TRBV2, the J call TRBJ2-1; TRBD2 matches 7 bases. The CDR3 extends over 12 amino acids. Per germline, CDR1 SNHLY and CDR2 FYNNEI. V was pared by 5 bases and J by 15 bases, with 10 bases of the junction left unmatched.

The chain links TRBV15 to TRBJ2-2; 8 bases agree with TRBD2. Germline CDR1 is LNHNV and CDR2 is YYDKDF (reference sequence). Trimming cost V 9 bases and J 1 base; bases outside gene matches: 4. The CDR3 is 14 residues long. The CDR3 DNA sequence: TGTGCCACAAGGCTAGCGGGGAACACCGGGGAGCTGTTTTTT. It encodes CATRLAGNTGELFF. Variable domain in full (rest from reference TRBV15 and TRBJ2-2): DAMVIQNPRYQVTQFGKPVTLSCSQTLNHNVMYWYQQKSSQAPKLLFHYYDKDFNNEADTPDNFQSRRPNTSFCFLDIRSPGLGDTAMYLCATRLAGNTGELFFGEGSRLTVL.

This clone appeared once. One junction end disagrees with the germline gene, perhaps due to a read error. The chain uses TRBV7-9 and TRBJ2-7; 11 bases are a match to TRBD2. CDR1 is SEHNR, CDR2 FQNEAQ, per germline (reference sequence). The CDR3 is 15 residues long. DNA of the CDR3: TGTTCCAGCAGCTTACTAGCGGGAGAGTTAGGCGAGCAGTACTTC. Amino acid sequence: CSSSLLAGELGEQYF.

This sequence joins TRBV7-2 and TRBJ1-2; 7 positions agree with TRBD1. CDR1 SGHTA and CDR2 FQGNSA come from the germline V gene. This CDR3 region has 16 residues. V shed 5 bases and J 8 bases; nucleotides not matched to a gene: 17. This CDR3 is CASSPLGTDPWVGYTF. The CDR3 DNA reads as TGTGCCAGCAGCCCTCTGGGGACAGACCCCTGGGTGGGCTACACCTTC. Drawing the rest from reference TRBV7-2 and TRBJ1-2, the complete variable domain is GAGVSQSPSNKVTEKGKDVELRCDPISGHTALYWYRQSLGQGLEFLIYFQGNSAPDKSGLPSDRFSAERTGGSVSTLTIQRTQQEDSAVYLCASSPLGTDPWVGYTFGSGTRLTVV.

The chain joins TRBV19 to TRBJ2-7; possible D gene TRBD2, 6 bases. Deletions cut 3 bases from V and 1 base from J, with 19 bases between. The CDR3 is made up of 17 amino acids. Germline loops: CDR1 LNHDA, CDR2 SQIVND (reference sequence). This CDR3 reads CASSIPKIAAFSYEQYF. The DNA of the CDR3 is TGTGCCAGTAGTATTCCTAAAATAGCGGCCTTTTCCTACGAGCAGTACTTC.

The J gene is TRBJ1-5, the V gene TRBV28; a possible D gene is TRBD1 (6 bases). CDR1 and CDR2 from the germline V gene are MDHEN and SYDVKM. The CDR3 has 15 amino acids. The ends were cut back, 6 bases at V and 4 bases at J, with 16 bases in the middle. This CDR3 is CASSVRTVSNQPQHF. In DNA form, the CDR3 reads TGTGCCAGCAGCGTACGGACAGTATCAAATCAGCCCCAGCATTTT.

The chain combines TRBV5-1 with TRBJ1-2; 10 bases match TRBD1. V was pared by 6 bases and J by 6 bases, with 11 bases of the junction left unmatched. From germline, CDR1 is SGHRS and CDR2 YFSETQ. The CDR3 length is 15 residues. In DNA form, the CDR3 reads TGCGCCAGCAACCCAGGGACAGGGGTTTACCATGGCTACACCTTC. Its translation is CASNPGTGVYHGYTF.